The present TCR beta chain was sequenced within a study of blood T cell repertoires in COVID-19. TCRdb's copy holds only in-frame clones and misses some; the assay was immunoSEQ multiplex PCR. Here the sample spans 84,000 or so clones, 77% being singletons. This CDR3 region has 20 residues. Germline lookup yields CDR1 LGHNA and CDR2 YNFKEQ. The V gene end was trimmed by 2 bases and the J gene end by 0 bases; junction bases not matched to a gene: 15. This TCR was sampled from a human donor in a cohort sampled during active COVID-19. This chain joins TRBV4-2 and TRBJ2-3, with 9 bases that match TRBD1. Input material: peripheral blood. The CDR3 DNA sequence: TGTGCCAGCAGCCAACTCGCCCGGGACAGGGTTTCTTTCAGCACAGATACGCAGTATTTT. It codes for CASSQLARDRVSFSTDTQYF.